This T cell receptor beta chain appears in the sequencing data of a study of T cells in Graves' hyperthyroidism and ophthalmopathy. Points on this clonotype: The antigen remains unidentified.

Study-wide findings and caveats: Progression to ophthalmopathy was predicted a median of approximately 6.4 months early.

V was clipped by 4 bases and J by 7 bases, with 10 bases between them. CDR3 length equals 12 residues. Germline CDR1 reads LNHDA; CDR2 reads SQIVND (reference sequence). Patients aged 18 to 65 with hyperthyroidism were newly diagnosed, with duration under 2 months. Amplified regions were TCR beta CDR3 sequences from RNA transcripts. A set of HTBI primers served as the primers for a first-round RT-PCR of the TCR CDR3. TCRdb ran MiXCR on the multiplex PCR reads and lists one entry per CDR3 protein. The sample has roughly 840,000 distinct CDR3 sequences, around 38% seen once; the top ten hold about 9%. V usage is TRBV19 and J usage is TRBJ2-5; D is unclear. This receptor was obtained from a man aged 18 to 30 with Graves' hyperthyroidism. The sample was blood. The CDR3 sequence is CASSNSLGTQYF. The CDR3 nucleotides are TGTGCCAGTAGTAACAGCCTCGGGACCCAGTACTTC.